This passage covers 12 T cell receptor beta chains from one sample sequenced in a study of technical replicates of blood from several donors. Generated by immunoSEQ multiplex PCR, the TCRdb table keeps only in-frame clones and is missing some. In the table there are around 64,000 clones, just over 90% of which are singletons. Material for sequencing was PBMCs. The origin of the receptors is a human donor in good health. Some clones in this sample may be carry-over from other donors' samples.

The CDR3 DNA follows: TGTGCCAGCAGCTGGACTAGCGCCTACAATGAGCAGTTCTTC. Translation gives CASSWTSAYNEQFF. The J gene is TRBJ2-1, the V gene TRBV13; 9 bases fit TRBD2. J was trimmed by 2 bases and V by 4 bases; bases with no gene match: 0. The germline gives CDR1 PRHDT, CDR2 FYEKMQ (reference sequence). The CDR3 is made up of 14 amino acids. The full variable domain, with the rest looked up from reference TRBV13 and TRBJ2-1, is AAGVIQSPRHLIKEKRETATLKCYPIPRHDTVYWYQQGPGQDPQFLISFYEKMQSDKGSIPDRFSAQQFSDYHSELNMSSLELGDSALYFCASSWTSAYNEQFFGPGTRLTVL.

This clone has a single count. The chain couples TRBV7-2 to TRBJ2-2, with 9 positions matching TRBD1. Per germline, CDR1 SGHTA and CDR2 FQGNSA. The J segment lost 7 bases and the V segment lost 1 base, leaving 4 bases of the junction unmatched. This CDR3 comprises 15 residues. Here the CDR3 DNA reads TGTGCCAGCAGCTTAGTACAGGGGGCGATCGGGGAGCTGTTTTTT. Translating gives CASSLVQGAIGELFF.

In DNA, the CDR3 is TGTGCCAGCGGCATGACAGGGGACTATGGCTACACCTTC. Translation: CASGMTGDYGYTF. This rearrangement joins TRBV25-1 to TRBJ1-2, with 8 bases lining up with TRBD1. CDR3 size: 13 residues. Per germline, CDR1 MGHDK and CDR2 SYGVNS. After removal of 8 bases from V and 3 bases from J, the junction contained 5 bases not matched to a gene.

The rearrangement joins TRBV6-6 to TRBJ1-1, with D possibly TRBD1 on 5 matching bases. There are 16 residues in the CDR3. CDR1 and CDR2 (germline): MNHNY, SVGAGI (reference sequence). V lost 7 bases and J 2 bases, leaving 20 bases between the germline ends. Here the CDR3 DNA reads TGTGCCAGCATCCCCTTCGTGGGACTCAGAAACACTGAAGCTTTCTTT. Translating gives CASIPFVGLRNTEAFF.

The chain couples TRBV23-1 to TRBJ2-7; 9 nucleotides agree with TRBD2. TRBV23-1 is identified as an open reading frame with a role that is uncertain. Trimming removed 0 bases from V and 4 bases from J; junction bases left unmatched: 19. The CDR3 has 20 residues. The CDR3 coding sequence is TGCGCCAGCAGTCAATCCCCCCATAGCGGGAGTATAGAAGAAAGATACGAGCAGTACTTC. This translates into CASSQSPHSGSIEERYEQYF.

The chain employs TRBV10-1 and TRBJ2-1, with 9 bases aligning to TRBD2. CDR3 length equals 16 residues. Germline V gene sequence: CDR1 WNHNN, CDR2 SYGVQD (reference sequence). Trimming took 0 bases from V and 2 from J; bases not matched to a gene: 2. This CDR3 is CASSESSGRPYNEQFF. DNA for the CDR3: TGCGCCAGCAGTGAGTCTAGCGGGAGACCCTACAATGAGCAGTTCTTC.

This clone was counted a single time. The rearrangement links TRBV7-2 to TRBJ1-2; 9 nucleotides agree with TRBD1. Germline-derived CDR1 and CDR2 are SGHTA and FQGNSA. There are 15 residues in the CDR3. V shed 4 bases, J shed 4 bases, and the junction held 7 bases outside the gene matches. The CDR3 coding sequence is TGTGCCAGCAGCTCGGAGACAGGGGGAGGCTATGGCTACACCTTC. This gives the protein CASSSETGGGYGYTF.

V is TRBV2 and J is TRBJ2-7, with D possibly TRBD1 on 5 matching bases. CDR3 length: 13 amino acids. V was pared by 3 bases and J by 6 bases, with 12 bases between. Germline-derived CDR1 and CDR2 are SNHLY and FYNNEI. The CDR3 DNA sequence: TGTGCCAGCAGTGACGTCAGGGCTGGCGAGCAGTACTTC. Translating it yields CASSDVRAGEQYF.

CDR3 region: CASSPPWTGRETQYF. As DNA, the CDR3 is TGTGCCAGCAGCCCACCCTGGACAGGGAGGGAGACCCAGTACTTC. This rearrangement joins TRBV7-2 to TRBJ2-5; 8 bases line up with TRBD1. Germline CDR1 SGHTA, CDR2 FQGNSA. With 5 bases clipped from V and 5 bases from J, the junction kept 10 bases outside the gene matches. There are 15 residues in the CDR3.

The chain recombines TRBV29-1 with TRBJ2-2; perhaps TRBD1 as D (7 bases). Germline values: CDR1 SQVTM, CDR2 ANQGSEA. V lost 6 bases to trimming and J lost 4 bases, with 18 bases between them. The CDR3 spans 15 residues. CDR3 loop: CSVSSGGKSTGELFF. The CDR3 DNA reads as TGCAGCGTCTCGTCAGGGGGGAAGAGCACCGGGGAGCTGTTTTTT.

The rearrangement joins TRBV6-1 to TRBJ2-5; TRBD2 matches at 8 bases. Trimming removed 6 bases from V and 3 bases from J; junction bases left unmatched: 6. Germline CDR1 MNHNS, CDR2 SASEGT. The CDR3 runs to 14 residues. For the CDR3, the DNA is TGTGCCAGCAGGGCCGGGACTAGGGAAGAGACCCAGTACTTC. It encodes CASRAGTREETQYF.

V and J are TRBV28 and TRBJ2-7, with TRBD1 as a possible D gene (6 bases). Germline V gene data show CDR1 as MDHEN and CDR2 as SYDVKM. The CDR3 runs to 14 residues. The V and J ends lost 5 bases and 3 bases respectively, with 14 bases between them. CDR3 DNA sequence: TGTGCCAGCAGTCTTTCAGACAGGAGCTACGAGCAGTACTTC. This translates into CASSLSDRSYEQYF.